The 2 T cell receptor beta chains reported below all come from one sample, sequenced in a study of T cells in Graves' hyperthyroidism and ophthalmopathy (dated 2019 in TCRdb). The receptor library was made with multiplex PCR. Sequencing relied on an Illumina HiSeq 2000. The TCR beta CDR3 regions were amplified from RNA transcripts. The first round of RT-PCR for the TCR CDR3 was performed with the HTBI primer set and the Qiagen OneStep RT-PCR kit. In TCRdb, the public reads were trimmed at Q25 with fastp and aligned with MiXCR, with productive beta chains retained. CDR3 protein sequences are deduplicated, and each keeps its most common genes and DNA. Recorded for this sample are approximately 360,000 distinct CDR3 sequences; approximately 14% of them occurred a single time. Clones ranked in the top ten supply approximately 30% of the sample. Material: blood. These receptors were collected from a woman aged 18 to 35 with Graves' hyperthyroidism that later progressed to Graves' ophthalmopathy.

In this sample, this clonotype turned up many times. This chain uses TRBV7-9 with TRBJ2-5; 8 bases map to TRBD2. The CDR3 has 14 amino acids. The V gene end was trimmed by 6 bases and the J gene end by 1 base; junction bases not matched to a gene: 4. Germline V gene sequence: CDR1 SEHNR, CDR2 FQNEAQ (reference sequence). The CDR3: CASRAGGPQETQYF. The CDR3 nucleotides are TGTGCCAGCAGGGCGGGAGGCCCCCAAGAGACCCAGTACTTC.

This clonotype was observed a few times. This sequence joins TRBV14 and TRBJ2-7; a possible D gene is TRBD1 (5 bases). The germline gives CDR1 SGHDN, CDR2 FVKESK. The CDR3 is 14 amino acids. The V end was cut by 1 base, the J end by 5 bases, with 12 bases between. The CDR3 reads CASSQVSQGHEQYF. The CDR3 DNA follows: TGTGCCAGCAGCCAAGTCTCCCAGGGCCACGAGCAGTACTTC.